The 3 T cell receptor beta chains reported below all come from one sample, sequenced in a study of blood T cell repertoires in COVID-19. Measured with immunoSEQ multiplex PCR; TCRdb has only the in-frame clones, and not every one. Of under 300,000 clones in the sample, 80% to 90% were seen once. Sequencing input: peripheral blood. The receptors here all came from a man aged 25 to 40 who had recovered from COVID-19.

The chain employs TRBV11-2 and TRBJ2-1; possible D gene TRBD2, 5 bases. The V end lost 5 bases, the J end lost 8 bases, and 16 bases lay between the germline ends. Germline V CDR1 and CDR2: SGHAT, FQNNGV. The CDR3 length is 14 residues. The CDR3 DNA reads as TGTGCCAGCAGCCTACTTGAGGGCCGAGATGAGCAGTTCTTC. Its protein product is CASSLLEGRDEQFF. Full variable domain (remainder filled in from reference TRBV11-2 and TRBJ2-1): EAGVAQSPRYKIIEKRQSVAFWCNPISGHATLYWYQQILGQGPKLLIQFQNNGVVDDSQLPKDRFSAERLKGVDSTLKIQPAKLEDSAVYLCASSLLEGRDEQFFGPGTRLTVL.

CDR3 sequence (DNA): TGCGCCAGCAGCCTCCACCACTGGTCCGTGACAGGGATGAATCCTGAAGCTTTCTTT. Amino acid sequence: CASSLHHWSVTGMNPEAFF. V usage is TRBV5-1 and J usage is TRBJ1-1, with 7 bases that match TRBD1. This CDR3 spans 19 amino acids. CDR1 SGHRS and CDR2 YFSETQ come from the germline V gene. V lost 4 bases and J lost 6; bases outside the gene matches: 24.

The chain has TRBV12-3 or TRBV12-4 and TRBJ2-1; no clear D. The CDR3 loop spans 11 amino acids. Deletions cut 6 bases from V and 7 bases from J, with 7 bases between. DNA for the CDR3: TGTGCCAGCAGAAACACAAATGAGCAGTTCTTC. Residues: CASRNTNEQFF.